A single T cell receptor beta chain is shown here with its context. No antigen is known for it. This sample was taken from a study of T cell responses to AZD1222 COVID-19 vaccine. Study-wide background: Samples with a second dose at about 4 or about 12 weeks were pooled together.

This table comes from immunoSEQ multiplex PCR, and its TCRdb copy is limited to in-frame clones, with some not included. The sample includes about 110,000 clones, just over 85% of them seen just once. Study-level results: The study reported that nearly half of spike-specific TCRs target unmutated variant regions. Spike-wide vaccine-associated CD4 TCRs dominated at 160-218 and 743-854. Vaccination with two AZD1222 doses was followed by a rise in Spike-specific TCR breadth and depth.

Trimming removed 2 bases from V and 6 bases from J, with 17 bases in between. Germline CDR1 KGHSH, CDR2 LQKENI. The CDR3 is 16 residues long. The sequencing here drew on peripheral blood, taken on day 0 of AZD1222 vaccination. The V and J genes are TRBV18 and TRBJ1-5, with D hard to call. The source of this sequence is an adult in good health. The CDR3 spells CASSPAAPQTTQPQHF. CDR3 bases: TGTGCCAGCTCACCAGCTGCCCCACAGACAACTCAGCCCCAGCATTTT.